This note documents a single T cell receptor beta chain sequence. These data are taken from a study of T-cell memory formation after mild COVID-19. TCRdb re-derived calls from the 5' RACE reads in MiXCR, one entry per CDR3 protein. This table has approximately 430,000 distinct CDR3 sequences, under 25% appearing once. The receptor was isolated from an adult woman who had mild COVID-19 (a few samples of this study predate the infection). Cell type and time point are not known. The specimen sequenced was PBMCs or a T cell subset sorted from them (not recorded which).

The CDR3 DNA sequence: TGCGCCAGCAGCCAAGATCTGGTGGATGAGCAGTTCTTC. This encodes CASSQDLVDEQFF. This chain connects TRBV4-1 to TRBJ2-1; the D is unclear. Trimming shortened V by 0 bases and J by 8 bases, and 8 bases separated the two germline ends. Germline V gene sequence: CDR1 MGHRA, CDR2 YSYEKL. This CDR3 spans 13 amino acids.